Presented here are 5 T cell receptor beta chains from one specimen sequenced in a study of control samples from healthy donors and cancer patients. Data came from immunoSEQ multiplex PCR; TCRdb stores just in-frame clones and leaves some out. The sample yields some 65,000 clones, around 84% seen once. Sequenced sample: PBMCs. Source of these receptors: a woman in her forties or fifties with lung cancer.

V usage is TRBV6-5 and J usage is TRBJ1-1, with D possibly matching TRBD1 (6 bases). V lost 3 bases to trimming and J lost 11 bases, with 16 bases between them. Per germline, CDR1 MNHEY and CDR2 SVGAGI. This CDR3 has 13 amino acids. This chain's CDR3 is CASSYQRDTSAFF. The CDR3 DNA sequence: TGTGCCAGCAGTTATCAGCGGGACACTTCTGCTTTCTTT.

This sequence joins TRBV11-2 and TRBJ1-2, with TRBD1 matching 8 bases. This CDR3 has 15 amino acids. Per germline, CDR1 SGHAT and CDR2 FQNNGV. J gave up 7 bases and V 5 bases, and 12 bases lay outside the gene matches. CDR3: CASSPRGQGAGGYTF. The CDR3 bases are TGTGCCAGCAGCCCCCGCGGACAGGGCGCTGGTGGCTACACCTTC.

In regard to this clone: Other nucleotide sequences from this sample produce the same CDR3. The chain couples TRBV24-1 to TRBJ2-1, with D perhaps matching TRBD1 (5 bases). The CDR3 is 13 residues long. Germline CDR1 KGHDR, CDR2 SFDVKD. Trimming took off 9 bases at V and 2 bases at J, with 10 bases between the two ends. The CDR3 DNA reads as TGTGCCACCTCAGACAGTACCTACAATGAGCAGTTCTTC. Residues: CATSDSTYNEQFF.

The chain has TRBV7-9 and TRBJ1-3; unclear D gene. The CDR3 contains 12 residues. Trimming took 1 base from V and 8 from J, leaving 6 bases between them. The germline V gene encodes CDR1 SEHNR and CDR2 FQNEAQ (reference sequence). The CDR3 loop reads CASSLGDYTIYF. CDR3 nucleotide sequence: TGTGCCAGCAGCTTAGGGGATTACACCATATATTTT.

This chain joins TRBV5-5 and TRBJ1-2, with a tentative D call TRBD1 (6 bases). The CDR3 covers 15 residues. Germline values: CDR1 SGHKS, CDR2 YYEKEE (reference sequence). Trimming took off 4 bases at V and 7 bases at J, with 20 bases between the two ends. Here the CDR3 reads CASSPLPEGVSGYTF. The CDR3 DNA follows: TGTGCCAGCAGCCCCCTGCCGGAGGGGGTAAGTGGCTACACCTTC.